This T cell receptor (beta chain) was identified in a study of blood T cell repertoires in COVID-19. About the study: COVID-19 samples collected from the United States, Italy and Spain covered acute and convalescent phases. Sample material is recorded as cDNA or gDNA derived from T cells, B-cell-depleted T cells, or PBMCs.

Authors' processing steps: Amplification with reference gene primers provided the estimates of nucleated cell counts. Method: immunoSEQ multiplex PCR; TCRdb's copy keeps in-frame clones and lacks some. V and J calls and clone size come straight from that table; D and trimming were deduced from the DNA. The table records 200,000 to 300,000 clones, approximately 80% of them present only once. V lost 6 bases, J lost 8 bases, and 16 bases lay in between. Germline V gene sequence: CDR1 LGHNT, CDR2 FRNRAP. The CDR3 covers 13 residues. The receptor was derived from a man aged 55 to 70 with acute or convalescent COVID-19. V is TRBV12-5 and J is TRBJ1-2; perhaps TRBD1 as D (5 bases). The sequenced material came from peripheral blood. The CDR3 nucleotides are TGTGCTAGTGGACTAGGGACCCGGGAGGGCTACACCTTC. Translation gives CASGLGTREGYTF.